These 21 T cell receptor beta chains were sequenced from one sample in a study of T cell responses to AZD1222 COVID-19 vaccine. Libraries were prepared by immunoSEQ multiplex PCR; TCRdb keeps only in-frame clonotypes and omits some of them. The sample consists of some 150,000 clones, more than 75% of them appearing once. This material consisted of peripheral blood, taken 28 days after the second AZD1222 dose. The source is an adult who received the AZD1222 COVID-19 vaccine.

The V gene is TRBV19, the J gene TRBJ1-5, with a tentative D call TRBD1 (5 bases). Between the trimmed V and J ends, which lost 3 bases and 9 bases, there was a span of 18 bases. Germline V gives CDR1 LNHDA, CDR2 SQIVND (reference sequence). The CDR3 sequence is 15 residues long. The CDR3 DNA reads as TGTGCCAGTAGTATGAGTTCAGGGTCGGCCGGGCCCCAGCATTTT. Protein sequence: CASSMSSGSAGPQHF.

This clone was observed once. V usage is TRBV21-1 and J usage is TRBJ2-7; the DNA was not used to check the table's D call, TRBD1. TRBV21-1 is annotated as a pseudogene. The length of the CDR3 is 15 residues. The CDR3 DNA follows: TGTGCCAGCAGGACACCGGGACAGGGAATCCACGAGCAGTACTTC. Amino acids: CASRTPGQGIHEQYF.

The rearrangement links TRBV9 to TRBJ2-1; the D is unclear. The CDR3 extends over 14 amino acids. Germline V lookup: CDR1 SGDLS, CDR2 YYNGEE. V lost 4 bases and J 3 bases, leaving 11 bases between the germline ends. The CDR3 sequence is CASSRVGNYNEQFF. The CDR3 DNA reads TGTGCCAGCAGCCGAGTCGGCAACTACAATGAGCAGTTCTTC.

The rearrangement joins TRBV29-1 to TRBJ1-1, with D possibly TRBD1 on 6 matching bases. V gave up 5 bases and J gave up 0 bases, with 16 bases separating them. Germline CDR1 is SQVTM and CDR2 is ANQGSEA. The CDR3 loop spans 15 amino acids. CDR3 sequence reads: CSVFRDTMLNTEAFF. The DNA for the CDR3 is TGCAGCGTTTTCCGGGACACTATGTTGAACACTGAAGCTTTCTTT.

The chain links TRBV12-3 or TRBV12-4 to TRBJ2-7, with TRBD2 identical over 7 bases. This CDR3 region has 12 residues. CDR3 DNA sequence: TGTGCCAGCAGCCCCCCCCCGGGACTAATAAGGGTC. It is translated as CASSPPPGLIRV.

The chain carries TRBV19 and TRBJ2-3; a weak D match, TRBD2 (8 bases). V lost 6 bases, J lost 1 base, and 14 bases lay in between. CDR1 is LNHDA, CDR2 SQIVND, per germline (reference sequence). This CDR3 is built from 15 residues. The DNA for the CDR3 is TGTGCCAGTAGAGGGGGCGGGGGGCGCACAGATACGCAGTATTTT. It is translated as CASRGGGGRTDTQYF. The variable domain in full, completed from reference TRBV19 and TRBJ2-3, reads DGGITQSPKYLFRKEGQNVTLSCEQNLNHDAMYWYRQDPGQGLRLIYYSQIVNDFQKGDIAEGYSVSREKKESFPLTVTSAQKNPTAFYLCASRGGGGRTDTQYFGPGTRLTVL.

The chain combines TRBV6-5 with TRBJ1-5; D gene unclear. Germline V CDR1 and CDR2: MNHEY, SVGAGI. The CDR3 extends over 16 amino acids. V lost 4 bases and J lost 5, with 18 bases in between. CDR3 DNA sequence: TGTGCCAGCAGTTCGTCGGGTGGAGGCCGGGATCAGCCCCAGCATTTT. Protein: CASSSSGGGRDQPQHF.

The gene calls are TRBV9 and TRBJ2-7; perhaps TRBD2 as D (7 bases). The V gene lost 4 bases and the J gene lost 6 bases, with 20 bases spanning the gap. In germline, CDR1 is SGDLS, CDR2 YYNGEE. The CDR3 extends over 15 amino acids. The CDR3 DNA is TGTGCCAGCAGCACGCGCGGGGGCCTAGGCGCCGAGCAGTACTTC. Its translation is CASSTRGGLGAEQYF.

J is TRBJ1-2 and V is TRBV11-2; D is uncertain. V shed 0 bases and J shed 4 bases, with 9 bases lying between them. This CDR3 comprises 14 residues. Germline loops: CDR1 SGHAT, CDR2 FQNNGV. This CDR3 is CASSLDWGGYGYTF. For the CDR3, the DNA is TGTGCCAGCAGCTTAGATTGGGGAGGCTATGGCTACACCTTC.

The V gene is TRBV2, the J gene TRBJ2-5, with 9 bases that match TRBD1. The CDR3 has 15 amino acids. The junction had 8 bases not matched to a gene; V was cut back by 5 bases and J by 4 bases. Germline CDR1 is SNHLY and CDR2 is FYNNEI. CDR3 residues: CASSNGQGWSETQYF. In nucleotides, the CDR3 is TGTGCCAGCAGTAACGGACAGGGGTGGTCAGAGACCCAGTACTTC.

The gene calls are TRBV19 and TRBJ2-7, with 9 nucleotides matching TRBD2. CDR1 and CDR2 (germline): LNHDA, SQIVND (reference sequence). J lost 5 bases, V lost 1 base, and 6 bases had no gene match. The CDR3 length is 15 residues. CDR3 sequence: CASSIGEREADEQYF. The CDR3 DNA reads as TGTGCCAGTAGTATAGGAGAGCGGGAGGCCGACGAGCAGTACTTC.

The chain employs TRBV19 and TRBJ2-7; TRBD2 agrees at 13 bases. V dropped 4 bases and J dropped 0; count of bases not matched to a gene: 3. The CDR3 runs 16 residues. Germline V lookup: CDR1 LNHDA, CDR2 SQIVND (reference sequence). CDR3 protein: CASSRTSGGSSYEQYF. CDR3 DNA sequence: TGTGCCAGTAGTAGGACTAGCGGGGGAAGCTCCTACGAGCAGTACTTC. The full variable domain, rest sourced from reference TRBV19 and TRBJ2-7, is DGGITQSPKYLFRKEGQNVTLSCEQNLNHDAMYWYRQDPGQGLRLIYYSQIVNDFQKGDIAEGYSVSREKKESFPLTVTSAQKNPTAFYLCASSRTSGGSSYEQYFGPGTRLTVT.

The chain carries TRBV2 and TRBJ2-1; 9 bases line up with TRBD1. Germline V gene data show CDR1 as SNHLY and CDR2 as FYNNEI. This CDR3 is built from 15 residues. The V gene end was trimmed by 4 bases and the J gene end by 10 bases; junction bases not matched to a gene: 11. Here the CDR3 reads CASSAEQGAWGEQFF. The CDR3 DNA sequence: TGTGCCAGCAGTGCCGAACAGGGGGCATGGGGAGAGCAGTTCTTC.

The J gene is TRBJ1-2, the V gene TRBV19; D is undetermined. The V end was cut by 4 bases, the J end by 0 bases, with 9 bases between. Germline-derived CDR1 and CDR2 are LNHDA and SQIVND (reference sequence). The CDR3 has 14 residues. In DNA, the CDR3 is TGTGCCAGTAGTACTATAGATACTAACTATGGCTACACCTTC. As protein: CASSTIDTNYGYTF.

The chain uses TRBV20-1 and TRBJ1-6, with TRBD1 identical over 7 bases. Germline V CDR1 and CDR2: DFQATT, SNEGSKA (reference sequence). V trimming: 3 bases; J trimming: 10 bases; junction bases outside the gene matches: 6. The CDR3 covers 13 residues. DNA of the CDR3: TGCAGTGCTAGTCGACAGGGCTCCTCACCCCTCCACTTT. The encoded protein is CSASRQGSSPLHF.

This chain links TRBV6-5 with TRBJ2-3; D is unclear. The germline gives CDR1 MNHEY, CDR2 SVGAGI. The CDR3 is made up of 11 amino acids. V was trimmed by 6 bases and J by 11 bases, leaving 12 bases between them. The CDR3 coding sequence is TGTGCCAGCAGCCAATCTATCGGGCAGTATTTT. As protein: CASSQSIGQYF.

The chain uses TRBV27 and TRBJ1-5; 9 bases agree with TRBD1. J was trimmed by 3 bases and V by 8 bases; bases with no gene match: 8. Germline V gives CDR1 MNHEY, CDR2 SMNVEV (reference sequence). The CDR3 length is 15 residues. The CDR3 coding sequence is TGTGCCAGCGCGAGGGGGGACAGGGACAATCAGCCCCAGCATTTT. This gives the protein CASARGDRDNQPQHF.

V gene TRBV28 combines with J gene TRBJ1-5, with 9 positions matching TRBD1. The CDR3 has 15 amino acids. CDR1 is MDHEN and CDR2 is SYDVKM in the germline V gene. The junction had 5 bases not matched to a gene; V was cut back by 4 bases and J by 4 bases. CDR3 sequence reads: CASSYLQGANQPQHF. The CDR3 DNA reads TGTGCCAGCAGTTATTTACAGGGGGCAAATCAGCCCCAGCATTTT.

The chain couples TRBV6-2 or TRBV6-3 to TRBJ2-3; a weak D match, TRBD1 (6 bases). The germline V gene has CDR1 MNHEY and CDR2 SVGEGT. This CDR3 contains 16 residues. V gave up 4 bases and J gave up 5 bases, with 19 bases separating them. CDR3 sequence reads: CASSSPDLTGIDTQYF. DNA for the CDR3: TGTGCCAGCAGTTCTCCGGACCTTACAGGGATAGATACGCAGTATTTT.

Only one count was recorded for this clone. This chain connects TRBV27 to TRBJ1-1; 7 bases map to TRBD1. The ends lost 2 bases at V and 0 bases at J; junction bases unmatched: 6. Germline CDR1 is MNHEY and CDR2 is SMNVEV (reference sequence). CDR3 size: 16 residues. This chain's CDR3 is CASSLRGQRMNTEAFF. CDR3 nucleotide sequence: TGTGCCAGCAGTTTAAGGGGGCAACGCATGAACACTGAAGCTTTCTTT.

The chain carries TRBV10-3 and TRBJ2-5, with D perhaps given as TRBD1 or TRBD2 (6 bases each). Judging by the DNA end, TRBJ2-7 fits better; the J call may be wrong. The germline gives CDR1 ENHRY, CDR2 SYGVKD. The CDR3 runs 13 residues. The CDR3 region has the DNA TGTGCCATCGCGGAACAGGGAGGCTACGAGCAGTACTTC. Translation gives CAIAEQGGYEQYF.